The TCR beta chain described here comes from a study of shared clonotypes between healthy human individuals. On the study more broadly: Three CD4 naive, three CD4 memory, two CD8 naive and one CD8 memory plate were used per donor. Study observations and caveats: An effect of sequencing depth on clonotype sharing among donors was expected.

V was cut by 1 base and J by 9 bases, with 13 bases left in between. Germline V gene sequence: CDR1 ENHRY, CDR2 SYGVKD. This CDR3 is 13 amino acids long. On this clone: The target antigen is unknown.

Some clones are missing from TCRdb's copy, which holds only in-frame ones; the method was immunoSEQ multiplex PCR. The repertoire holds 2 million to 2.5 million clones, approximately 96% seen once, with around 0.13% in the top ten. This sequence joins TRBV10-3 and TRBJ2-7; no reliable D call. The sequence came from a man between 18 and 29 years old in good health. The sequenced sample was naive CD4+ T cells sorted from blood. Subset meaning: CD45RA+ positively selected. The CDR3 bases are TGTGCCATCAGTGAGTTCCCCCTAGAGCTGCAGTACTTC. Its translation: CAISEFPLELQYF.